These 32 T cell receptor beta chains were sequenced from one sample in a study of blood T cell repertoires in COVID-19. The table came from immunoSEQ multiplex PCR; TCRdb's copy has only in-frame clones and leaves some out. Altogether roughly 180,000 clones are present, approximately 86% being singletons, with the ten largest covering 0.99%. Sequenced: peripheral blood. The receptors derive from a man between 18 and 29 years old with acute or convalescent COVID-19.

The V call is TRBV4-1, the J call TRBJ2-3, with D perhaps matching TRBD1 (6 bases). V lost 1 base, J lost 2 bases, and 13 bases lay in between. CDR3 length: 16 residues. Per germline, CDR1 MGHRA and CDR2 YSYEKL. The CDR3 nucleotides read TGCGCCAGCAGCCAAGGCGACAGGCACATCACAGATACGCAGTATTTT. Amino acid sequence: CASSQGDRHITDTQYF.

The J gene is TRBJ1-6, the V gene TRBV3-1 (or the pseudogene TRBV3-2); D might be TRBD1 (6 bases). The V end was cut by 0 bases, the J end by 7 bases, with 16 bases between. Germline CDR1 is LGHDT and CDR2 is YNNKEL (reference sequence). The length of the CDR3 is 17 residues. The CDR3 protein is CASSQDIGGRQNSPLHF. The DNA for the CDR3 is TGTGCCAGCAGCCAAGATATCGGGGGGCGCCAGAATTCACCCCTCCACTTT.

The chain combines TRBV11-2 with TRBJ2-1; no clear D gene. The germline V gene has CDR1 SGHAT and CDR2 FQNNGV. The CDR3 totals 14 residues. V gave up 0 bases and J gave up 0 bases, with 3 bases separating them. CDR3 amino acids: CASSLDSSYNEQFF. The CDR3 nucleotides are TGTGCCAGCAGCTTAGACAGCTCCTACAATGAGCAGTTCTTC.

The chain couples TRBV6-2 or TRBV6-3 to TRBJ2-7, with TRBD2 identical over 7 bases. V was pared by 2 bases and J by 11 bases, with 6 bases of the junction left unmatched. This CDR3 has 12 amino acids. Germline V gene sequence: CDR1 MNHEY, CDR2 SVGEGT. The CDR3 sequence is CASSYAGEREYF. The CDR3 bases are TGTGCCAGCAGTTACGCGGGGGAAAGGGAGTACTTC.

The chain employs TRBV27 and TRBJ2-3; TRBD2 agrees at 11 bases. V gave up 6 bases and J gave up 1 base; unmatched junction bases: 9. The CDR3 loop spans 17 amino acids. Germline CDR1 and CDR2: MNHEY and SMNVEV (reference sequence). The CDR3 is CASSGYPGLAGTDTQYF. The CDR3 bases are TGTGCCAGCAGCGGATACCCGGGACTAGCGGGCACAGATACGCAGTATTTT.

The rearrangement uses TRBV30 and TRBJ2-6, with D perhaps matching TRBD1 (5 bases). This CDR3 region has 14 residues. The germline V and J ends were trimmed by 2 bases and 3 bases, with 8 bases remaining between them. Germline lookup yields CDR1 GTSNPN and CDR2 SVGIG (reference sequence). CDR3 sequence reads: CAWSQGGGANVLTF. In nucleotides, the CDR3 is TGTGCCTGGAGTCAGGGTGGTGGGGCCAACGTCCTGACTTTC.

The DNA of the CDR3 is TGTGCCAGCAGCTCCCTCGGGACTGACAAAAACATTCAGTACTTC. Its translation: CASSSLGTDKNIQYF. This chain uses TRBV5-4 with TRBJ2-4; D possibly corresponds to TRBD2 (6 bases). The CDR3 extends over 15 amino acids. With 3 bases removed from V and 3 bases from J, the gap between germline ends came to 13 bases. In germline, CDR1 is SGHNT, CDR2 YYREEE (reference sequence).

The chain has TRBV19 and TRBJ2-2; D perhaps matches TRBD2 (5 bases). Germline V gene sequence: CDR1 LNHDA, CDR2 SQIVND (reference sequence). The CDR3 is 14 amino acids. Trimming left V 5 bases short and J 7 bases short, with 14 bases between. Here the CDR3 DNA reads TGTGCCAGTAGTCTTCCTATGAGCGGCGGGGAGCTGTTTTTT. Encoded protein: CASSLPMSGGELFF.

Only a few counts were recorded for this clone. V is TRBV25-1 and J is TRBJ1-6; 7 nucleotides line up with TRBD1. Per the germline V gene, CDR1 is MGHDK and CDR2 is SYGVNS. The CDR3 has 14 residues. V was pared by 7 bases and J by 12 bases, with 12 bases of the junction left unmatched. This chain's CDR3 is CASNDRALSEPLHF. CDR3 in DNA: TGTGCCAGCAACGACAGGGCCCTCTCCGAACCCCTCCACTTT.

This chain uses TRBV9 with TRBJ2-6, with D unclear. The CDR3 totals 15 residues. V was clipped by 4 bases and J by 0 bases, with 8 bases between them. Germline-derived CDR1 and CDR2 are SGDLS and YYNGEE. As DNA, the CDR3 is TGTGCCAGCAGCCCCCGAGCCTCTGGGGCCAACGTCCTGACTTTC. This gives the protein CASSPRASGANVLTF. Variable domain in full (rest from reference TRBV9 and TRBJ2-6): DSGVTQTPKHLITATGQRVTLRCSPRSGDLSVYWYQQSLDQGLQFLIQYYNGEERAKGNILERFSAQQFPDLHSELNLSSLELGDSALYFCASSPRASGANVLTFGAGSRLTVL.

To note about this clone: Additional DNA sequences in this sample encode the identical CDR3. The chain employs TRBV9 and TRBJ2-3, with 8 bases that match TRBD2. The CDR3 runs to 15 residues. V was clipped by 3 bases and J by 0 bases; unmatched bases: 3. CDR1 SGDLS and CDR2 YYNGEE come from the germline V gene. The CDR3 DNA follows: TGTGCCAGCAGCGCCCGGGGGGGTAGCACAGATACGCAGTATTTT. It translates to CASSARGGSTDTQYF.

This clone was recorded once. The CDR3 spells CASSPGGGRTETQYF. CDR3 sequence (DNA): TGTGCCAGCTCACCAGGCGGGGGGCGGACTGAGACCCAGTACTTC. The chain is built from TRBV18 and TRBJ2-5; 8 nucleotides agree with TRBD2. The CDR3 is made up of 15 amino acids. J was trimmed by 5 bases and V by 2 bases; bases with no gene match: 7. Germline CDR1 is KGHSH and CDR2 is LQKENI.

The rearrangement joins TRBV28 to TRBJ1-1; 7 bases fit TRBD1. This CDR3 is built from 13 residues. V was clipped by 5 bases and J by 6 bases; unmatched bases: 6. Germline CDR1 reads MDHEN; CDR2 reads SYDVKM. The CDR3 DNA reads as TGTGCCAGCAGTGATGACAGGGTCCCTGAAGCTTTCTTT. It encodes CASSDDRVPEAFF.

This chain connects TRBV3-1 (or the pseudogene TRBV3-2) to TRBJ1-3; tentative D call: TRBD1 (5 bases). This CDR3 contains 14 residues. Trimming took 5 bases from V and 0 from J, leaving 8 bases between them. Germline CDR1 and CDR2: LGHDT and YNNKEL (reference sequence). As DNA, the CDR3 is TGTGCCAGCAGCACCGGGGGCTCTGGAAACACCATATATTTT. Translation: CASSTGGSGNTIYF.

The chain employs TRBV6-4 and TRBJ2-1, with D possibly TRBD2 on 5 matching bases. The ends were cut back, 2 bases at V and 0 bases at J, with 11 bases in the middle. Germline V gene lookup returns CDR1 MRHNA and CDR2 SNTAGT. This CDR3 comprises 16 residues. The DNA of the CDR3 is TGTGCCAGCAGTGACAGGCCCGGAGGCTCCTACAATGAGCAGTTCTTC. This sequence encodes CASSDRPGGSYNEQFF.

Of note for this clone: The junction departs from germline at one end; a sequencing error may be responsible. The gene calls are TRBV7-9 and TRBJ2-3, with D hard to call. This CDR3 comprises 14 residues. The germline gives CDR1 SEHNR, CDR2 FQNEAQ (reference sequence). This CDR3 reads CASSTVSSTNTQYF. CDR3 nucleotide sequence: TGTGCCAGCAGCACCGTTTCATCCACAAATACGCAGTATTTT.

V gene TRBV6-5 combines with J gene TRBJ2-5; 8 bases match TRBD2. The ends lost 6 bases at V and 5 bases at J; junction bases unmatched: 11. The CDR3 runs to 15 residues. The germline V gene has CDR1 MNHEY and CDR2 SVGAGI. For the CDR3, the DNA is TGTGCCAGCAGCCCCCGGGAGGGGAGTTGGGAGACCCAGTACTTC. Translated: CASSPREGSWETQYF.

This clone was seen a handful of times. V is TRBV5-1 and J is TRBJ1-1; tentative D call: TRBD1 (5 bases). The CDR3 is 15 amino acids. Deletions cut 4 bases from V and 1 base from J, with 14 bases between. Per germline, CDR1 SGHRS and CDR2 YFSETQ. The CDR3 sequence is CASSAAQGPNTEAFF. Written as DNA, the CDR3 is TGCGCCAGCAGCGCTGCCCAGGGCCCGAACACTGAAGCTTTCTTT.

This clone is a singleton in its sample. The genes are TRBV4-2 and TRBJ2-7; 9 nucleotides agree with TRBD2. Germline CDR1 and CDR2: LGHNA and YNFKEQ. The CDR3 contains 15 residues. With V trimmed by 6 bases and J by 7 bases, 13 bases remained unmatched. The chain's CDR3 is CASRPSGASGGEQYF. The CDR3 DNA follows: TGTGCCAGCAGGCCTAGCGGGGCCTCCGGGGGGGAGCAGTACTTC.

The chain couples TRBV18 to TRBJ1-1; TRBD1 agrees at 8 bases. Germline V gives CDR1 KGHSH, CDR2 LQKENI. CDR3 length: 14 residues. The junction had 5 bases not matched to a gene; V was cut back by 6 bases and J by 2 bases. CDR3 DNA: TGTGCCAGCTCGACGACAGGGGAAAACACTGAAGCTTTCTTT. Amino acid sequence: CASSTTGENTEAFF.

The sample holds a few counts of this clone. The chain is built from TRBV2 and TRBJ1-2, with no clear D. CDR1 is SNHLY, CDR2 FYNNEI, per germline. The V and J ends lost 6 bases and 8 bases respectively, with 13 bases between them. The CDR3 has 12 residues. CDR3 DNA: TGTGCCAGCAGCGGTGAGAGGGAAGGCTACACCTTC. Encoded protein: CASSGEREGYTF.

The genes are TRBV19 and TRBJ1-3, with 10 nucleotides matching TRBD1. This CDR3 comprises 14 residues. Germline V gene lookup returns CDR1 LNHDA and CDR2 SQIVND (reference sequence). With 8 bases clipped from V and 2 bases from J, the junction kept 3 bases outside the gene matches. CDR3 bases: TGTGCCAGTTATGACAGGGGGCCTGGAAACACCATATATTTT. It encodes CASYDRGPGNTIYF.

The V gene is TRBV6-2 or TRBV6-3, the J gene TRBJ2-1, with D possibly being TRBD2 (6 bases). The CDR3 is 17 residues long. The germline V gene encodes CDR1 MNHEY and CDR2 SVGEGT. Trimming stripped 0 bases from V and 0 bases from J, with 12 bases between. The CDR3 DNA follows: TGTGCCAGCAGTTACTCGGCGGGGACGTACTCCTACAATGAGCAGTTCTTC. Translation: CASSYSAGTYSYNEQFF.

This clone was found once. This chain uses TRBV7-3 with TRBJ2-2, with 8 bases matching TRBD1. The CDR3 totals 15 residues. J was trimmed by 3 bases and V by 5 bases; bases with no gene match: 5. Germline V lookup: CDR1 SGHTA, CDR2 FQGTGA. The CDR3 protein is CASSHRQGHTGELFF. The CDR3 region has the DNA TGTGCCAGCAGCCACCGACAGGGGCACACCGGGGAGCTGTTTTTT.

The V call is TRBV12-3 or TRBV12-4, the J call TRBJ2-3; 10 bases map to TRBD1. The V gene end was trimmed by 8 bases and the J gene end by 5 bases; junction bases not matched to a gene: 4. CDR3 length: 13 residues. This CDR3 reads CASGTGVRDTQYF. Written as DNA, the CDR3 is TGTGCCAGCGGGACAGGGGTAAGAGATACGCAGTATTTT.

CDR3 sequence (DNA): TGTGCCAGCAGCGTGAGGGACAGTCTCTATGGCTACACCTTC. The encoded protein is CASSVRDSLYGYTF. The rearrangement links TRBV9 to TRBJ1-2, with 7 bases matching TRBD1. The V gene's germline CDR1 is SGDLS and CDR2 YYNGEE. Losses at the gene ends were 2 bases for V and 4 bases for J; bases not matched to a gene: 5. The CDR3 has 14 amino acids.

The chain couples TRBV14 to TRBJ1-6, with unresolved D. This CDR3 contains 13 residues. Germline V lookup: CDR1 SGHDN, CDR2 FVKESK. The V and J ends lost 1 base and 10 bases respectively, with 8 bases between them. In DNA, the CDR3 is TGTGCCAGCAGCCAAGGTCCGAGCTCACCCCTCCACTTT. Amino acids: CASSQGPSSPLHF.

This sequence joins TRBV28 and TRBJ1-6; D is perhaps TRBD1 (5 bases). In germline, CDR1 is MDHEN, CDR2 SYDVKM. Trimming took 5 bases from V and 5 from J, leaving 16 bases between them. The CDR3 is 16 amino acids. The CDR3 reads CASSGAGGEDNSPLHF. The CDR3 coding sequence is TGTGCCAGCAGTGGGGCCGGGGGGGAAGATAATTCACCCCTCCACTTT.

This clone was found once. The chain has TRBV12-2 and TRBJ2-3; the table's D call, TRBD2, was not checked against the DNA. TRBV12-2 is a pseudogene segment. The CDR3 is 16 amino acids. CDR3 nucleotide sequence: TGTGCAAGTCGCTTAGACCGGAGCGGGAGCACAGATACGCAGTATTTT. Amino acids: CASRLDRSGSTDTQYF.

The rearrangement joins TRBV27 to TRBJ1-5; D uncertain. The germline gives CDR1 MNHEY, CDR2 SMNVEV (reference sequence). V was trimmed by 0 bases and J by 6 bases, leaving 6 bases between them. This CDR3 spans 13 amino acids. In DNA form, the CDR3 reads TGTGCCAGCAGTTTATCGGTCAGTCAGCCCCAGCATTTT. Encoded protein: CASSLSVSQPQHF.

V is TRBV18 and J is TRBJ2-3; 12 bases align to TRBD2. V trimming: 3 bases; J trimming: 7 bases; junction bases outside the gene matches: 8. Germline V gene sequence: CDR1 KGHSH, CDR2 LQKENI. The CDR3 length is 16 residues. CDR3 bases: TGTGCCAGCTCACCGAACGTCCTAGCGGGGGGGCATACGCAGTATTTT. It translates to CASSPNVLAGGHTQYF.

The CDR3 is CASREQGFYGYTF. The CDR3 DNA follows: TGTGCCAGCAGAGAACAGGGGTTCTATGGCTACACCTTC. The rearrangement joins TRBV28 to TRBJ1-2, with TRBD1 identical over 7 bases. In germline, CDR1 is MDHEN, CDR2 SYDVKM. V was clipped by 6 bases and J by 4 bases; unmatched bases: 5. This CDR3 is built from 13 residues.